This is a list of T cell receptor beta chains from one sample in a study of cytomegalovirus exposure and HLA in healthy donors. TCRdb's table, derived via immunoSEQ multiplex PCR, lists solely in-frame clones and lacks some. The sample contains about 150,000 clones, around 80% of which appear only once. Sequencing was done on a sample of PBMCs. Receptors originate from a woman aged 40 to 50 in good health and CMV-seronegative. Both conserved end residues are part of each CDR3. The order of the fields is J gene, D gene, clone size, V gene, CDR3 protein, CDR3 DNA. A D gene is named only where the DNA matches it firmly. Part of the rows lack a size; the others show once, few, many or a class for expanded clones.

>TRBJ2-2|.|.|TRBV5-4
CASSRDSFGELFF
TGTGCCAGCAGCCGAGACAGTTTCGGGGAGCTGTTTTTT
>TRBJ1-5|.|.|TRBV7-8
CASSLGSYSNQPQHF
TGTGCCAGCAGCTTGGGCAGCTATAGCAATCAGCCCCAGCATTTT
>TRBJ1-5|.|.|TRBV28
CASCVGQPQHF
TGTGCCAGCTGCGTTGGTCAGCCCCAGCATTTT
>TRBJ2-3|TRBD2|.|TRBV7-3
CASSVWTRSRTDTQYF
TGTGCCAGCAGCGTATGGACTAGATCCCGCACAGATACGCAGTATTTT
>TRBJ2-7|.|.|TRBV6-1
CASSPQQSSYEQYF
TGTGCCAGCAGCCCCCAACAGAGCTCCTACGAGCAGTACTTC
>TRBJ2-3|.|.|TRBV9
CASSADTGFGTDTQYF
TGTGCCAGCAGCGCCGACACAGGGTTCGGCACAGATACGCAGTATTTT
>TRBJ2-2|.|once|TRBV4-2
CASAHRGELFF
TGTGCCAGCGCACACCGCGGGGAGCTGTTTTTT
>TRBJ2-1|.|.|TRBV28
CASSPRDEQFF
TGTGCCAGCAGTCCTCGGGATGAGCAGTTCTTC
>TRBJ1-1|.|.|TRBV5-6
CASSFPYAVGDTEAFF
TGTGCCAGCAGCTTTCCTTATGCTGTCGGGGACACTGAAGCTTTCTTT
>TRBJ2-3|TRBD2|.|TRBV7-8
CASSWGLAGGPLDTQYF
TGTGCCAGCAGCTGGGGACTAGCGGGAGGGCCTTTAGATACGCAGTATTTT
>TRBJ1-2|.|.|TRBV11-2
CASSLDEGDGYGYTF
TGTGCCAGCAGCTTAGATGAGGGGGACGGCTATGGCTACACCTTC
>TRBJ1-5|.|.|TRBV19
CASSIGRANNQPQHF
TGTGCCAGTAGTATTGGCAGGGCCAACAATCAGCCCCAGCATTTT
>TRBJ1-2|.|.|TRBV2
CASSVEATIGYGYTF
TGTGCCAGCAGTGTGGAGGCCACCATAGGCTATGGCTACACCTTC
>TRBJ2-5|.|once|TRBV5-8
CASSFLRQGDWETQYF
TGTGCCAGCAGCTTTCTCAGGCAGGGCGATTGGGAGACCCAGTACTTC
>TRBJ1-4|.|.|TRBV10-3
CATQENEKLILFF
TGTGCCACCCAAGAGAATGAAAAACTTATACTGTTTTTT
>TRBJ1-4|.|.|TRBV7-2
CASSLARVDKKLFF
TGTGCCAGCAGCTTAGCCAGGGTGGATAAAAAACTGTTTTTT
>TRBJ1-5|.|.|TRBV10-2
CASSADYNQPQHF
TGCGCCAGCAGCGCGGATTACAATCAGCCCCAGCATTTT
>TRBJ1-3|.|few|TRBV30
CAWSAGRNTIYF
TGTGCCTGGAGTGCCGGGAGAAACACCATATATTTT
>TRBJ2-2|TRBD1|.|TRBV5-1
CASSPGTVNTGELFF
TGCGCCAGCAGCCCCGGGACAGTGAACACCGGGGAGCTGTTTTTT
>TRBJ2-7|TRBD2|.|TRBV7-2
CASSRTLAGGYEQYF
TGTGCCAGCAGCAGAACACTAGCGGGGGGATACGAGCAGTACTTC
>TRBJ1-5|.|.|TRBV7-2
CASSQTDSNQPQHF
TGTGCCAGCAGCCAGACAGATAGCAATCAGCCCCAGCATTTT
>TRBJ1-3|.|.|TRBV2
CAIQGLGNTIYF
TGTGCCATCCAGGGCCTTGGAAACACCATATATTTT
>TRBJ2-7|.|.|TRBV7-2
CASSLPTVEQYF
TGTGCCAGCAGCTTACCTACCGTTGAGCAGTACTTC
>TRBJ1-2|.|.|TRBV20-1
CSARGPGGYTF
TGCAGTGCTAGGGGGCCGGGCGGCTACACCTTC
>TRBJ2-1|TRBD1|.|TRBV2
CASSVGTGGFNEQFF
TGTGCCAGCAGTGTCGGGACAGGGGGTTTCAATGAGCAGTTCTTC
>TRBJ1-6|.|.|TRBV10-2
CASSDVSGHNSPLHF
TGCGCCAGCAGTGACGTCAGTGGTCATAATTCACCCCTCCACTTT
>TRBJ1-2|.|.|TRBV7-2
CASTTFGGGNDYGYTF
TGTGCCAGCACCACTTTTGGCGGGGGGAATGACTATGGCTACACCTTC
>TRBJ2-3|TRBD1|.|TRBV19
CASSRGTGSSTDTQYF
TGTGCCAGTAGCCGAGGGACAGGAAGTAGCACAGATACGCAGTATTTT
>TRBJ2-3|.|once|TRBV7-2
CASSPRGGGNTDTQYF
TGTGCCAGCAGCCCCCGAGGCGGGGGCAACACAGATACGCAGTATTTT
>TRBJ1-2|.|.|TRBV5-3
CARSPGTYDF
TGTGCCAGAAGCCCCGGGACATACGATTTC
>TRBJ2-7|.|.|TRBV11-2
CASSLRQQGGYEQYF
TGTGCCAGCAGCTTAAGGCAGCAGGGGGGCTACGAGCAGTACTTC
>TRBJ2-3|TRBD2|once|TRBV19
CASSPNMDSGTTQYF
TGTGCCAGTAGTCCTAACATGGATAGCGGGACCACGCAGTATTTT
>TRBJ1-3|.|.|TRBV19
CASGAEIFSGNTIYF
TGTGCCAGTGGGGCAGAAATTTTCTCTGGAAACACCATATATTTT
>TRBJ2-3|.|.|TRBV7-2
CASSLASSTDTQYF
TGTGCCAGCAGCTTAGCTTCTAGCACAGATACGCAGTATTTT
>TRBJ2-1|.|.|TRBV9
CASSVEGQVDNEQFF
TGTGCCAGCAGCGTAGAAGGTCAGGTCGACAATGAGCAGTTCTTC
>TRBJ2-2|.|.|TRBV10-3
CAISESPNTGELFF
TGTGCCATCAGTGAGTCCCCAAACACCGGGGAGCTGTTTTTT
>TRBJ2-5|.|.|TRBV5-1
CASSNTQETQYF
TGCGCCAGCAGCAACACACAAGAGACCCAGTACTTC